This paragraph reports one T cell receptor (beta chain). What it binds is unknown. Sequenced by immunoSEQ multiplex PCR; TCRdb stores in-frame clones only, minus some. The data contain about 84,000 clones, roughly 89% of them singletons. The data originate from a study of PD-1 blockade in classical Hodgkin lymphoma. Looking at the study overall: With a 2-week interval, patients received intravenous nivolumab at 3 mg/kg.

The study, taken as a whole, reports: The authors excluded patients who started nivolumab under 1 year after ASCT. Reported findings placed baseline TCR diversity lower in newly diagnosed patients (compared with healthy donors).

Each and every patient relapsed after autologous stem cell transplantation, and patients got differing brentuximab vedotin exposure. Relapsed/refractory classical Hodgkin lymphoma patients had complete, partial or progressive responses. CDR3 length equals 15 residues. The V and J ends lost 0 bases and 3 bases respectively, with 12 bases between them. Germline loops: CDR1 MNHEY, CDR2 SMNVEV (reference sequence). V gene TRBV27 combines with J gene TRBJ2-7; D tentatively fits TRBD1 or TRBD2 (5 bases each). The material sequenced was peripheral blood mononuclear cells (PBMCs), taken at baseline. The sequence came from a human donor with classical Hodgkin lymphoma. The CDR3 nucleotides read TGTGCCAGCAGTTTATCTGGGGGTGTGGGCTACGAGCAGTACTTC. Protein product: CASSLSGGVGYEQYF.